This T cell receptor (beta chain) appears in the sequencing data of a study of blood T cell repertoires in COVID-19. Study at large: Sample material is recorded as cDNA or gDNA derived from T cells, B-cell-depleted T cells, or PBMCs.

Using immunoSEQ multiplex PCR, the repertoire was profiled, and TCRdb retains in-frame clones only, with some absent. The table includes 150,000 to 200,000 clones, roughly 84% detected once. Cohort allocation depended upon clinical history that participants reported. There are a few counts of this clone. This CDR3 region has 15 residues. The V end lost 3 bases, the J end lost 0 bases, and 10 bases lay between the germline ends. The germline V gene has CDR1 SGHRS and CDR2 YFSETQ. The J gene is TRBJ1-3, the V gene TRBV5-1, with TRBD1 as a possible D gene (5 bases). Source material: PBMCs or T cells enriched from blood (not recorded which). The receptor was isolated from a woman in her sixties or seventies who had recovered from COVID-19. The CDR3 reads CASSSNQGSGNTIYF. The CDR3 nucleotides are TGCGCCAGCAGCTCAAATCAGGGCTCTGGAAACACCATATATTTT.